What follows are 2 T cell receptor beta chains derived from one specimen sequenced in a study of OX40 agonist ivuxolimab in advanced cancers. This table comes from immunoSEQ multiplex PCR, and its TCRdb copy is limited to in-frame clones, with some not included. Found here are over 45,000 clones, about four fifths of them singletons; the top ten hold 1.9%. The input for sequencing was CD4+ or CD8+ T cells sorted from blood, taken in a trial of the OX40 agonist ivuxolimab. Every receptor here comes from an adult with an advanced solid tumor such as melanoma, head and neck, liver or kidney cancer.

V and J are TRBV7-2 and TRBJ1-2; no clear D gene. Germline V gene sequence: CDR1 SGHTA, CDR2 FQGNSA. The CDR3 is made up of 13 amino acids. Between the trimmed V and J ends, which lost 5 bases and 4 bases, there was a span of 11 bases. The CDR3 DNA is TGTGCCAGCAGCAAAGCGGACCTCTATGGCTACACCTTC. Its translation is CASSKADLYGYTF.

This clone was recorded once. The rearrangement uses TRBV7-9 and TRBJ2-2, with a tentative D call TRBD2 (6 bases). In germline, CDR1 is SEHNR, CDR2 FQNEAQ (reference sequence). V lost 1 base and J lost 5, with 11 bases in between. The CDR3 sequence is 15 residues long. The CDR3 is CASSLGIADTGELFF. DNA for the CDR3: TGTGCCAGCAGCTTAGGTATAGCGGATACCGGGGAGCTGTTTTTT. Complete variable domain (other parts from reference TRBV7-9 and TRBJ2-2): DTGVSQNPRHKITKRGQNVTFRCDPISEHNRLYWYRQTLGQGPEFLTYFQNEAQLEKSRLLSDRFSAERPKGSFSTLEIQRTEQGDSAMYLCASSLGIADTGELFFGEGSRLTVL.